This passage covers 11 T cell receptor beta chains from one sample sequenced in a study of OX40 agonist ivuxolimab in advanced cancers. This table comes from immunoSEQ multiplex PCR, and its TCRdb copy is limited to in-frame clones, with some not included. Of 40,000 to 60,000 clones listed, about nine tenths are singletons. The sample consisted of CD4+ or CD8+ T cells sorted from blood, taken in a trial of the OX40 agonist ivuxolimab. The receptors originated from an adult with an advanced solid tumor such as melanoma, head and neck, liver or kidney cancer.

This CDR3 is CASSPGQSSYEQYF. The CDR3 DNA reads TGTGCCAGCAGCCCGGGACAGAGCTCCTACGAGCAGTACTTC. The J gene is TRBJ2-7, the V gene TRBV7-3, with 7 bases lining up with TRBD1. Per the germline V gene, CDR1 is SGHTA and CDR2 is FQGTGA. CDR3 length: 14 residues. The V gene end was trimmed by 5 bases and the J gene end by 0 bases; junction bases not matched to a gene: 4.

The chain joins TRBV7-9 to TRBJ2-7; 10 bases match TRBD2. CDR3 length: 15 amino acids. V gave up 7 bases and J gave up 3 bases; unmatched junction bases: 9. Germline V lookup: CDR1 SEHNR, CDR2 FQNEAQ (reference sequence). The CDR3 here is CASTPTSGDGYEQYF. The CDR3 DNA is TGTGCCAGCACTCCTACTAGCGGGGATGGCTACGAGCAGTACTTC.

The rearrangement links TRBV4-1 to TRBJ2-5; the D is unclear. V dropped 6 bases and J dropped 5 bases, with 19 bases sitting between them. The CDR3 length is 15 residues. CDR1 MGHRA and CDR2 YSYEKL come from the germline V gene. CDR3 sequence (DNA): TGCGCCAGCAGTCGGACCATTCAGGAAGTTGAGACCCAGTACTTC. This codes for CASSRTIQEVETQYF.

CDR3 nucleotide sequence: TGTGCCAGCAGTTTATATGGAACCACAGATACGCAGTATTTT. It codes for CASSLYGTTDTQYF. The genes are TRBV28 and TRBJ2-3, with no clear D. This CDR3 has 14 residues. Trimming removed 1 base from V and 2 bases from J, with 7 bases in between. Germline values: CDR1 MDHEN, CDR2 SYDVKM.

Only one count was recorded for this clone. J is TRBJ1-1 and V is TRBV7-9; TRBD1 matches 12 bases. The germline V gene has CDR1 SEHNR and CDR2 FQNEAQ (reference sequence). After removal of 8 bases from V and 4 bases from J, the junction contained 8 bases not matched to a gene. This CDR3 has 15 amino acids. CDR3 bases: TGTGCCAGCCAGGGACAGGGGGCATCGGGCACTGAAGCTTTCTTT. This translates into CASQGQGASGTEAFF.

The rearrangement uses TRBV7-2 and TRBJ2-3; 8 positions agree with TRBD1. The CDR3 has 16 residues. Losses at the gene ends were 0 bases for V and 4 bases for J; bases not matched to a gene: 6. Germline CDR1 reads SGHTA; CDR2 reads FQGNSA. The CDR3 DNA reads TGTGCCAGCAGCTTAGCCAGGGGGCAAGGGGCAGATACGCAGTATTTT. Translation gives CASSLARGQGADTQYF.

This clone was detected only once. The chain employs TRBV19 and TRBJ2-3, with D perhaps matching TRBD2 (6 bases). Trimming took 5 bases from V and 3 from J, leaving 15 bases between them. This CDR3 is 15 amino acids long. The germline V gene encodes CDR1 LNHDA and CDR2 SQIVND (reference sequence). The CDR3 is CASSGGTLGTDTQYF. The CDR3 bases are TGTGCCAGTAGTGGGGGGACCCTTGGGACAGATACGCAGTATTTT.

The chain employs TRBV19 and TRBJ2-5; D is unresolved. The V and J ends lost 3 bases and 8 bases respectively, with 19 bases between them. The V gene's germline CDR1 is LNHDA and CDR2 SQIVND (reference sequence). The CDR3 extends over 15 amino acids. The CDR3 reads CASSIADALVDTQYF. The CDR3 DNA reads as TGTGCCAGTAGTATTGCGGACGCTTTAGTAGACACCCAGTACTTC.

The chain uses TRBV6-1 and TRBJ2-7; tentative D call: TRBD2 (6 bases). CDR1 is MNHNS, CDR2 SASEGT, per germline. The CDR3 loop spans 16 amino acids. V lost 0 bases, J lost 4 bases, and 16 bases lay in between. The CDR3 here is CASSEALSLAFYEQYF. CDR3 sequence (DNA): TGTGCCAGCAGTGAAGCGCTATCACTAGCATTTTACGAGCAGTACTTC.

The chain carries TRBV5-4 and TRBJ1-2, with 9 bases lining up with TRBD1. There are 15 residues in the CDR3. Germline loops: CDR1 SGHNT, CDR2 YYREEE (reference sequence). The ends lost 3 bases at V and 4 bases at J; junction bases unmatched: 7. In DNA, the CDR3 is TGTGCCAGCAGCTCGTGGGACAGGGTAGGCTATGGCTACACCTTC. Its translation: CASSSWDRVGYGYTF.

The rearrangement joins TRBV19 to TRBJ1-3; maybe TRBD1 (5 bases). The germline V and J ends were trimmed by 4 bases and 0 bases, with 10 bases remaining between them. This CDR3 has 15 amino acids. In germline, CDR1 is LNHDA, CDR2 SQIVND (reference sequence). CDR3 bases: TGTGCCAGTAGTACAGGGTCCTCCTCTGGAAACACCATATATTTT. It yields the protein CASSTGSSSGNTIYF.